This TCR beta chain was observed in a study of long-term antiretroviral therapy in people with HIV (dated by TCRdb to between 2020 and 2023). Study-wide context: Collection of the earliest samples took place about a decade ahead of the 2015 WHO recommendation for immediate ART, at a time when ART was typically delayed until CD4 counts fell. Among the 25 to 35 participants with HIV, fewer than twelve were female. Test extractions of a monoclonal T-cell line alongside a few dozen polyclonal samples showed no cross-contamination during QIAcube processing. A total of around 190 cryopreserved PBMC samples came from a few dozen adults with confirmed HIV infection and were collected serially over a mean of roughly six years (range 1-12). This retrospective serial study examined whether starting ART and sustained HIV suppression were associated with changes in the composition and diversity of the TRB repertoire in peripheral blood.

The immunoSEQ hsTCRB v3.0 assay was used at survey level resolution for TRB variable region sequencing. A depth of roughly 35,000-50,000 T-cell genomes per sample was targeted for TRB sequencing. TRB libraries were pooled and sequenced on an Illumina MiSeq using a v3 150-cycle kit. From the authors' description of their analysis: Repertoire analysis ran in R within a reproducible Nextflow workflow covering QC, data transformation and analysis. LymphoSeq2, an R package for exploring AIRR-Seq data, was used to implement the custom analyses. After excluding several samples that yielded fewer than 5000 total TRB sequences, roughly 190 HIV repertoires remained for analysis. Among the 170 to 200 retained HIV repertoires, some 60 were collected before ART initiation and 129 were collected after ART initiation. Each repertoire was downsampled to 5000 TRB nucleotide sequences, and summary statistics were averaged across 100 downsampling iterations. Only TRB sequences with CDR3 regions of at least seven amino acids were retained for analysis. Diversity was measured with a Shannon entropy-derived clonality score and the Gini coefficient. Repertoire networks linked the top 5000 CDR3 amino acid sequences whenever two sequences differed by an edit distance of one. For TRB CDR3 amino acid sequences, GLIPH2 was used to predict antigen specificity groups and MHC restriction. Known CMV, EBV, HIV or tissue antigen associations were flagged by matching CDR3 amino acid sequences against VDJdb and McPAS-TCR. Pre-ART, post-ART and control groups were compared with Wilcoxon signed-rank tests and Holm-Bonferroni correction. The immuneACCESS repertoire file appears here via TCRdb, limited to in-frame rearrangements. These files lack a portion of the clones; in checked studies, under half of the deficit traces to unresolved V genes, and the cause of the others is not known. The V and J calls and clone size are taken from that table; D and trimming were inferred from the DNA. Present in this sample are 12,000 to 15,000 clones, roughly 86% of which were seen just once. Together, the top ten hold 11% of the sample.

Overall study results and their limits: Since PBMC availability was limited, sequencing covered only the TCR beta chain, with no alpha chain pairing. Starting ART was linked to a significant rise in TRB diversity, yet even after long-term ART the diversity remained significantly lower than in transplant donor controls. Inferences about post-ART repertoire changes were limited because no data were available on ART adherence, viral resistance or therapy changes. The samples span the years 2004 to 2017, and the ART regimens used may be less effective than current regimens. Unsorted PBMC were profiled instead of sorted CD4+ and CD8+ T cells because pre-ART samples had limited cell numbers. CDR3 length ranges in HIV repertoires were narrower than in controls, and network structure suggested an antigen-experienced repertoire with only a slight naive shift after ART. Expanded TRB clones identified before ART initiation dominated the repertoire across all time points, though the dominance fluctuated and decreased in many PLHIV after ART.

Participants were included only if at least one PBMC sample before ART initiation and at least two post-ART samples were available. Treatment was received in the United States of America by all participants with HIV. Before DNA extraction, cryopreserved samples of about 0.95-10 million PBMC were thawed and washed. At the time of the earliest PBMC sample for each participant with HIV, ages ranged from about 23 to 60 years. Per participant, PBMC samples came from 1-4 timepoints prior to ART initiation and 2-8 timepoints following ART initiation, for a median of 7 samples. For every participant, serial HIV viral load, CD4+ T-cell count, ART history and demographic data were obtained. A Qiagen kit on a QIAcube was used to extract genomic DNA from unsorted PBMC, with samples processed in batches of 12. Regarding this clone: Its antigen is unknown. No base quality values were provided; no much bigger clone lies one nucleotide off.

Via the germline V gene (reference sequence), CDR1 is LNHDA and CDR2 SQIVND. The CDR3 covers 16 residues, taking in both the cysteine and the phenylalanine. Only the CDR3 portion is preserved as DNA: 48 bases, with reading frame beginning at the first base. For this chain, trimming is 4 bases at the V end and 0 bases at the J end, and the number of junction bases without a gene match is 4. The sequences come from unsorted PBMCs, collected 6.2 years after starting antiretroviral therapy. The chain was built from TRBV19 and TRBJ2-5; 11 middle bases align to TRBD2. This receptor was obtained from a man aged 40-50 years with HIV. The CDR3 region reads CASSKGLAVYQETQYF. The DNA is TGTGCCAGTAGTAAGGGACTAGCGGTATACCAAGAGACCCAGTACTTC.